The 13 T cell receptor beta chains below come from one sample, sequenced in a study of T cells in severe cutaneous drug reactions (dated by TCRdb to between 2019 and 2020). Instrument on record: Illumina MiSeq. For both bulk and single-cell sequencing, libraries were prepared with the iRepertoire multiplex PCR system using TCR subtype-specific primers. Through TCRdb reprocessing, the reads give one entry per CDR3 protein sequence; DNA is omitted. In this sample's table one finds tens of thousands of distinct CDR3 sequences. The top ten constitute around 7% of the sample. Sequenced donors were patients with carbamazepine-induced Stevens-Johnson syndrome or toxic epidermal necrolysis (CBZ-SJS/TEN). Input material: PBMCs. These receptors all stem from a human donor with toxic epidermal necrolysis, a severe cutaneous drug reaction.

CDR3 sequence reads: CASSLRGFSGNTIYF. The genes are TRBV12-3 or TRBV12-4 and TRBJ1-3; TCRdb calls TRBD1, which cannot be checked without DNA. The CDR3 extends over 15 amino acids.

The chain uses TRBV7-9 and TRBJ2-1; TCRdb's D gene call, TRBD1, goes unchecked for lack of DNA. Germline CDR1 SEHNR, CDR2 FQNEAQ (reference sequence). This CDR3 spans 15 amino acids. The CDR3 region is CASSKGGSRYNEQFF.

V usage is TRBV20-1 and J usage is TRBJ2-1; TCRdb picks TRBD2, but there is no DNA to check that call. Germline V CDR1 and CDR2: DFQATT, SNEGSKA (reference sequence). This CDR3 comprises 14 residues. CDR3 amino acids: CSASTSGSYNEQFF.

According to its frequency, this clonotype is medium-sized. This rearrangement joins TRBV6-6 to TRBJ2-7. The germline CDR1 and CDR2 sequences are MNHNY and SVGAGI (reference sequence). The CDR3 runs to 13 residues. CDR3 protein: CASSYWQVDEQYF.

This chain links TRBV27 with TRBJ1-2; there is no DNA to check the TCRdb D call of TRBD1. Germline CDR1 and CDR2: MNHEY and SMNVEV (reference sequence). CDR3 length equals 14 residues. CDR3 sequence: CASTRGPEKYGYTF.

The V call is TRBV5-1, the J call TRBJ1-2; TCRdb's D call, TRBD1, is unchecked because there is no DNA. The CDR3 is made up of 15 amino acids. Germline CDR1 reads SGHRS; CDR2 reads YFSETQ. CDR3 residues: CASSEGQGEGYGYTF.

The chain uses TRBV28 and TRBJ2-7; absent DNA, TCRdb's TRBD2 call cannot be checked. CDR3 size: 16 residues. The V gene's germline CDR1 is MDHEN and CDR2 SYDVKM. CDR3 region: CASSTVPGLAGGEQYF.

The chain recombines TRBV5-1 with TRBJ2-3; TCRdb returns TRBD2, unconfirmable since there is no DNA. The CDR3 extends over 17 amino acids. CDR1 and CDR2 (germline): SGHRS, YFSETQ. The CDR3 reads CASSFPAAGSSTDTQYF.

This clonotype counts as medium-sized by frequency. The rearrangement links TRBV11-2 to TRBJ1-1. CDR1 is SGHAT, CDR2 FQNNGV, per germline. The CDR3 totals 15 residues. CDR3 protein: CASSLGRAGNTEAFF.

The rearrangement joins TRBV24-1 to TRBJ1-2; TCRdb proposes TRBD1, but this gene call is untestable without DNA. There are 13 residues in the CDR3. The germline CDR1 and CDR2 sequences are KGHDR and SFDVKD. CDR3 region: CATSDPLNYGYTF.

The rearrangement joins TRBV4-3 to TRBJ2-7; TCRdb's assignment of TRBD2 cannot be checked, as there is no DNA. This CDR3 comprises 16 residues. Germline lookup yields CDR1 LGHNA and CDR2 YSLEER. The CDR3 is CASSQDQDYRSYEQYF.

J is TRBJ2-1 and V is TRBV19; TCRdb picks TRBD2, but there is no DNA to check that call. There are 15 residues in the CDR3. Germline V gives CDR1 LNHDA, CDR2 SQIVND (reference sequence). CDR3 loop: CASSISSGAHNEQFF.

J is TRBJ1-1 and V is TRBV19. CDR1 is LNHDA and CDR2 is SQIVND in the germline V gene (reference sequence). CDR3 length: 14 amino acids. This CDR3 reads CASSISPLNTEAFF.